This T cell receptor (beta chain) was profiled in a study of beta chain features in type 1 diabetes. Points from the study as a whole: Whether TCRB rearrangement is influenced by HLA type went unresolved here. TCRB CDR3 length was moderately but significantly reduced in all four CD4+ subsets of Type 1 diabetes patients. A closer apparent resemblance between naive, central memory and Treg TCRB repertoires was seen in patients than in healthy donors.

This CDR3 region has 16 residues. The V segment lost 0 bases and the J segment 2 bases; nucleotides outside the gene matches: 4. Germline values: CDR1 SGHRS, CDR2 YFSETQ. Only a few counts were recorded for this clone. What it binds is unknown. This CDR3 is also generated by other DNA sequences in the sample. Expressed TCRB transcripts were sequenced because the entire RNA isolate underwent reverse transcription. Several million reads were obtained on average from naive, central memory and regulatory T cell samples. Profiled with immunoSEQ multiplex PCR; TCRdb holds only in-frame clones, not every one. Of roughly 730,000 clones listed, roughly an eighth were seen once; the top ten hold 0.02% to 0.025%.

This chain joins TRBV5-1 and TRBJ2-2; 7 nucleotides align to TRBD1. The sample was naive CD4+ T cells from blood. The sequence was obtained from a man aged 18 to 30 with type 1 diabetes. As DNA, the CDR3 is TGCGCCAGCAGCTTGGACAGGGGAACTAACACCGGGGAGCTGTTTTTT. It encodes CASSLDRGTNTGELFF. The whole variable domain, filled in from reference TRBV5-1 and TRBJ2-2, reads KAGVTQTPRYLIKTRGQQVTLSCSPISGHRSVSWYQQTPGQGLQFLFEYFSETQRNKGNFPGRFSGRQFSNSRSEMNVSTLELGDSALYLCASSLDRGTNTGELFFGEGSRLTVL.